The clone carrying this T cell receptor (beta chain) was observed many times. Source study methods: Amplification from reference gene primers served as the basis for estimated nucleated cell counts. Clones were sequenced by immunoSEQ multiplex PCR, and TCRdb holds only the in-frame ones, with some missing. From that table come the V and J calls and clone size; the DNA was used to work out D and trimming. The sample holds roughly 120,000 clones; around 64% are singletons and the top ten take about 0.84%. The data stem from a study of blood T cell repertoires in COVID-19. Study at large: The origin of the acute and convalescent COVID-19 samples was the United States, Italy and Spain. The cDNA or gDNA used as material had been derived from T cells, B-cell-depleted T cells, or PBMCs.

The CDR3 loop spans 17 amino acids. Germline assignment: CDR1 LNHDA and CDR2 SQIVND (reference sequence). Losses at the gene ends were 4 bases for V and 4 bases for J; bases not matched to a gene: 14. The sample was peripheral blood. The sequence was obtained from a human donor with acute or convalescent COVID-19. The donor label of this sample is uncertain. The V call is TRBV19, the J call TRBJ2-3; 7 nucleotides align to TRBD1. The CDR3 DNA reads as TGTGCCAGTAGTAAGGGAAGGGGGCTCAGGGCGGCAGATACGCAGTATTTT. Translation: CASSKGRGLRAADTQYF.